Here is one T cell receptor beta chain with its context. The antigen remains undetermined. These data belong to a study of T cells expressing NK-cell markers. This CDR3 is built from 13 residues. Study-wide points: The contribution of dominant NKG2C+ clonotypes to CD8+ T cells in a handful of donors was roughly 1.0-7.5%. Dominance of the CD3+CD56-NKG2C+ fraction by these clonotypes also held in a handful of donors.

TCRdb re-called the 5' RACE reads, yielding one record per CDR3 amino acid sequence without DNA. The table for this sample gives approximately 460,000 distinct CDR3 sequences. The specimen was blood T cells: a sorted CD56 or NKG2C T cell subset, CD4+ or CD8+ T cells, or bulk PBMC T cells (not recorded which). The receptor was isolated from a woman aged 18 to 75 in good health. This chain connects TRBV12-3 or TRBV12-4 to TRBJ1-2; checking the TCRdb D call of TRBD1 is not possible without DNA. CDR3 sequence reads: CASSVTGDRGYTF.